This TCR beta chain was documented in a study of identical twins. Study-wide points: Donors were not followed over many years; analysis was cross-sectional. Carriage of fewer insertions was seen in abundant cord blood beta clonotypes, whereas memory repertoires showed none. Zero-insertion analyses might be partly confounded by invariant T cells like MAIT and iNKT. Models predicted less out-of-frame TCR alpha sharing in monozygotic twins than was found.

CDR3 length: 13 residues. Germline values: CDR1 ENHRY, CDR2 SYGVKD. TCRdb redid the calling of the 5' RACE reads with MiXCR, one entry per CDR3 protein. The sample lists approximately 1.8 million distinct CDR3 sequences, less than 35% occurring once. In the case of this clonotype: Its specificity is unknown.

The receptor's source is a newborn girl in good health. Sequences were obtained from cord blood. The V gene is TRBV10-3, the J gene TRBJ2-5; a possible D gene is TRBD2 (5 bases). The end of the DNA aligns better with TRBJ2-7, so the J call may be wrong. CDR3 amino acids: CAIKGEGDYEQYF. The CDR3 DNA sequence: TGTGCCATAAAGGGAGAGGGAGACTACGAGCAGTACTTC.